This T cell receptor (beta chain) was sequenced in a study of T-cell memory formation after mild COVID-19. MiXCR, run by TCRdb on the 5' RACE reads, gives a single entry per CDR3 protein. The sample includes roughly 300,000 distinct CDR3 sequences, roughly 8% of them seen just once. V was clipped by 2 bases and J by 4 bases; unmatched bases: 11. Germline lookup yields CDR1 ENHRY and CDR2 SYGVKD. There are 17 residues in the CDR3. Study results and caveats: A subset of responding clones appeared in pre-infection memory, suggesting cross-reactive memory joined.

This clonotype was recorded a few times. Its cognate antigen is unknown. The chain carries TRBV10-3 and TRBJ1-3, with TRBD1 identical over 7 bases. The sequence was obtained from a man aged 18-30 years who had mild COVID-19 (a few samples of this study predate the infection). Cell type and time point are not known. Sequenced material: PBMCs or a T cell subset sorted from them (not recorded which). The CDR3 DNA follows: TGTGCCATCAGTGAGATCCGGGACAGCTATGGCGGAAACACCATATATTTT. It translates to CAISEIRDSYGGNTIYF.